The 19 T cell receptor beta chains below come from one sample, sequenced in a study of blood T cell repertoires in COVID-19. Method: immunoSEQ multiplex PCR; TCRdb's copy keeps in-frame clones and lacks some. The sample has fewer than 80,000 clones; around 67% are singletons. Sequenced input: peripheral blood. Receptors originate from a man between 60 and 70 years old with acute or convalescent COVID-19.

This clone was counted a few times. This chain joins TRBV5-1 and TRBJ2-1, with D uncertain. V lost 0 bases to trimming and J lost 7 bases, with 11 bases between them. Germline V gives CDR1 SGHRS, CDR2 YFSETQ. The CDR3 runs 14 residues. CDR3 residues: CASSLGSASNEQFF. CDR3 nucleotide sequence: TGCGCCAGCAGCTTGGGGAGCGCGTCGAATGAGCAGTTCTTC.

The chain carries TRBV28 and TRBJ2-7; 7 positions match TRBD1. This CDR3 is 13 amino acids long. The germline gives CDR1 MDHEN, CDR2 SYDVKM. V was clipped by 7 bases and J by 0 bases; unmatched bases: 3. The CDR3 DNA sequence: TGTGCCAGCAAGGACAGGATCTCCTACGAGCAGTACTTC. Protein sequence: CASKDRISYEQYF.

V is TRBV30 and J is TRBJ2-1; 9 nucleotides match TRBD1. V shed 0 bases and J 5 bases; nucleotides not matched to a gene: 5. CDR1 and CDR2 from the germline V gene are GTSNPN and SVGIG (reference sequence). The CDR3 spans 15 residues. The CDR3 reads CAWSVLGTGNNEQFF. The CDR3 DNA reads as TGTGCCTGGAGTGTACTGGGGACAGGGAACAATGAGCAGTTCTTC. Variable domain in full (rest from reference TRBV30 and TRBJ2-1): SQTIHQWPATLVQPVGSPLSLECTVEGTSNPNLYWYRQAAGRGLQLLFYSVGIGQISSEVPQNLSASRPQDRQFILSSKKLLLSDSGFYLCAWSVLGTGNNEQFFGPGTRLTVL.

The chain carries TRBV30 and TRBJ2-5, with 7 positions matching TRBD1. The CDR3 consists of 13 residues. Unmatched junction bases numbered 6, after V lost 8 bases and J lost 0 bases. Germline CDR1 GTSNPN, CDR2 SVGIG (reference sequence). CDR3 DNA: TGTGCCGGATATGGACAGGACCAAGAGACCCAGTACTTC. Amino acids: CAGYGQDQETQYF.

This clone was seen only once. This chain connects TRBV7-2 to TRBJ1-1, with D possibly matching TRBD1 (5 bases). This CDR3 comprises 15 residues. Germline V gene sequence: CDR1 SGHTA, CDR2 FQGNSA. V was clipped by 2 bases and J by 1 base, with 11 bases between them. For the CDR3, the DNA is TGTGCCAGCAGCTTACACGGGGGAAGGAACACTGAAGCTTTCTTT. Translated: CASSLHGGRNTEAFF.

The chain employs TRBV6-1 and TRBJ2-3; D not certain. Trimming left V 1 base short and J 4 bases short, with 6 bases between. Germline V gene data show CDR1 as MNHNS and CDR2 as SASEGT. CDR3 length: 13 residues. The CDR3 sequence is CASSEDYADTQYF. In nucleotides, the CDR3 is TGTGCCAGCAGTGAAGACTACGCAGATACGCAGTATTTT.

The chain carries TRBV27 and TRBJ2-3, with 7 positions matching TRBD1. The CDR3 is 14 amino acids. Germline V gene data show CDR1 as MNHEY and CDR2 as SMNVEV (reference sequence). V was pared by 6 bases and J by 2 bases, with 5 bases of the junction left unmatched. The CDR3 spells CASRDRPHTDTQYF. The CDR3 DNA sequence: TGTGCCAGCAGGGACAGGCCGCACACAGATACGCAGTATTTT.

V gene TRBV19 combines with J gene TRBJ2-2; D remains unclear. V dropped 5 bases and J dropped 3 bases, with 4 bases sitting between them. The CDR3 is 12 amino acids. Germline lookup yields CDR1 LNHDA and CDR2 SQIVND (reference sequence). CDR3 bases: TGTGCCAGTAGTCTATACACCGGGGAGCTGTTTTTT. It translates to CASSLYTGELFF.

Comment on this clone: This specimen includes other DNA sequences encoding the same CDR3. J is TRBJ1-3 and V is TRBV19; D is uncertain. V was cut by 6 bases and J by 0 bases, with 9 bases left in between. Looked up from germline, CDR1 is LNHDA and CDR2 is SQIVND (reference sequence). The CDR3 length is 14 residues. CDR3 residues: CASRITNSGNTIYF. CDR3 sequence (DNA): TGTGCCAGTAGGATCACTAACTCTGGAAACACCATATATTTT.

This chain links TRBV11-3 with TRBJ2-3, with TRBD1 as a possible D gene (6 bases). This CDR3 has 15 amino acids. Trimming removed 1 base at V and 6 bases at J, with 14 bases between. The germline V gene has CDR1 SGHNT and CDR2 YENEEA. CDR3 loop: CASSLAGVDSDTQYF. CDR3 bases: TGTGCCAGCAGCTTAGCAGGGGTCGACAGTGATACGCAGTATTTT.

The chain recombines TRBV3-1 (or the pseudogene TRBV3-2) with TRBJ2-1, with D possibly TRBD1 on 5 matching bases. The CDR3 is 11 residues long. Germline CDR1 and CDR2: LGHDT and YNNKEL (reference sequence). With 2 bases removed from V and 9 bases from J, the gap between germline ends came to 5 bases. CDR3 residues: CASSQTGEQFF. Here the CDR3 DNA reads TGTGCCAGCAGCCAAACAGGTGAGCAGTTCTTC.

The V and J genes are TRBV10-3 and TRBJ1-4; no clear D gene. Germline V gene lookup returns CDR1 ENHRY and CDR2 SYGVKD. V lost 2 bases, J lost 7 bases, and 11 bases lay in between. The CDR3 loop spans 14 amino acids. CDR3 amino acids: CAISERGSREKLFF. In DNA, the CDR3 is TGTGCCATCAGTGAGAGAGGGTCGCGTGAAAAACTGTTTTTT.

This chain uses TRBV15 with TRBJ2-2, with D possibly matching TRBD1 (6 bases). V lost 2 bases and J 7 bases, leaving 11 bases between the germline ends. The CDR3 has 14 residues. Germline values: CDR1 LNHNV, CDR2 YYDKDF (reference sequence). Written as DNA, the CDR3 is TGTGCCACCAGCAGACAGACAGGACTCGGGGAGCTGTTTTTT. Its translation: CATSRQTGLGELFF.

V usage is TRBV28 and J usage is TRBJ2-1; 7 bases are shared with TRBD2. The length of the CDR3 is 15 residues. CDR1 is MDHEN and CDR2 is SYDVKM in the germline V gene. After removal of 1 base from V and 2 bases from J, the junction contained 2 bases not matched to a gene. The CDR3 sequence is CASSLSGLAYNEQFF. CDR3 nucleotide sequence: TGTGCCAGCAGTTTATCAGGACTAGCCTACAATGAGCAGTTCTTC. The full variable domain, with the rest looked up from reference TRBV28 and TRBJ2-1, is DVKVTQSSRYLVKRTGEKVFLECVQDMDHENMFWYRQDPGLGLRLIYFSYDVKMKEKGDIPEGYSVSREKKERFSLILESASTNQTSMYLCASSLSGLAYNEQFFGPGTRLTVL.

This clone occurred a few times. The junction shows a germline mismatch at one end, possibly a read error. This rearrangement joins TRBV18 to TRBJ2-1; 14 bases agree with TRBD2. Germline V gene sequence: CDR1 KGHSH, CDR2 LQKENI. The CDR3 extends over 18 amino acids. The CDR3 DNA reads TGTGCCAGCTCTCCACTACTGGGACTAGCGGGAGTAGGTAATGAGCAGTTCTTC. Protein sequence: CASSPLLGLAGVGNEQFF. Full variable domain (missing parts from reference TRBV18 and TRBJ2-1): NAGVMQNPRHLVRRRGQEARLRCSPMKGHSHVYWYRQLPEEGLKFMVYLQKENIIDESGMPKERFSAEFPKEGPSILRIQQVVRGDSAAYFCASSPLLGLAGVGNEQFFGPGTRLTVL.

The J gene is TRBJ2-6, the V gene TRBV3-1 (or the pseudogene TRBV3-2), with D possibly matching TRBD1 (6 bases). Trimming pared 2 bases from V and 13 bases from J, leaving 12 bases between. CDR1 is LGHDT and CDR2 is YNNKEL in the germline V gene (reference sequence). The CDR3 spans 13 residues. CDR3 nucleotide sequence: TGTGCCAGCAGCCAATCGGGACAACTAGTCCTGACTTTC. Its protein is CASSQSGQLVLTF.

The genes are TRBV4-2 and TRBJ2-5, with 8 nucleotides matching TRBD2. Germline-derived CDR1 and CDR2 are LGHNA and YNFKEQ. Germline trimming cut 1 base from V and 5 bases from J; bases unmatched to any gene: 3. This CDR3 spans 14 amino acids. The CDR3 DNA is TGTGCCAGCAGCCAAGGACGGGAGGGGGAGACCCAGTACTTC. Its translation is CASSQGREGETQYF.

V usage is TRBV12-3 or TRBV12-4 and J usage is TRBJ2-1; D possibly corresponds to TRBD1 (5 bases). CDR3 length equals 13 residues. Trimming stripped 6 bases from V and 9 bases from J, with 15 bases between. The CDR3 sequence is CASSRDTGREQFF. CDR3 DNA: TGTGCCAGCAGCCGAGACACAGGACGTGAGCAGTTCTTC.

This clone was seen many times. V usage is TRBV19 and J usage is TRBJ1-5; 7 nucleotides match TRBD1. The CDR3 has 15 residues. CDR1 and CDR2 from the germline V gene are LNHDA and SQIVND (reference sequence). Trimming removed 7 bases from V and 2 bases from J; junction bases left unmatched: 8. CDR3 nucleotide sequence: TGTGCCAGTACGGAGGGGGCGGAGGGCAATCAGCCCCAGCATTTT. Translating it yields CASTEGAEGNQPQHF.